This TCR beta chain appears in the sequencing data of a study of blood T cells in healthy people across ages. For the study at large: Per every two T cells, about one barcoded beta molecule was captured by template switching.

This clonotype was seen at least ten times. Its antigen is not known. General study findings and limits: Naive CD4+ cells and diversity were both higher in long-lived donors than in aged donors. Lack of knowledge of donor CMV status possibly confounded expanded clonotype changes.

Deletions cut 6 bases from V and 8 bases from J, with 25 bases between. This CDR3 region has 16 residues. It was with a sample-barcoded 5' primer and a J-beta primer mix that a second PCR of roughly 7 to 11 cycles was run. TCRdb redid the calling of the 5' RACE reads with MiXCR, one entry per CDR3 protein. The data contain roughly 1,700,000 distinct CDR3 sequences, over 25% of them seen just once; the ten biggest clones take up 7.7%. This chain uses TRBV12-3 or TRBV12-4 with TRBJ1-2, with D tentatively TRBD1 (5 bases). The TCR comes from a woman aged 30 to 39 in good health. Sequencing was performed on blood. This CDR3 reads CASSLGGGAGAMGYTF. The CDR3, as DNA: TGTGCCAGCAGCCTCGGGGGAGGGGCCGGTGCCATGGGCTACACCTTC.